This entry lists 22 T cell receptor beta chains sequenced from one sample in a study of cytotoxic CD8 clonotypes in ibrutinib-treated CLL. Data came from immunoSEQ multiplex PCR; TCRdb stores just in-frame clones and leaves some out. This table holds 85,000 or so clones, around 79% found once. The starting material was PBMCs, obtained after 12 months of ibrutinib treatment. Source of these receptors: a human donor with chronic lymphocytic leukemia.

The J gene is TRBJ1-2, the V gene TRBV7-2; no reliable D call. The germline V gene has CDR1 SGHTA and CDR2 FQGNSA. The CDR3 loop spans 13 amino acids. Trimming removed 3 bases from V and 4 bases from J, with 9 bases in between. The CDR3 sequence is CASSLSATYGYTF. The CDR3 nucleotides are TGTGCCAGCAGCTTGAGCGCTACCTATGGCTACACCTTC.

J is TRBJ2-1 and V is TRBV29-1, with TRBD1 matching 7 bases. The CDR3 extends over 14 amino acids. Losses at the gene ends were 7 bases for V and 0 bases for J; bases not matched to a gene: 6. Looked up from germline, CDR1 is SQVTM and CDR2 is ANQGSEA. Written as DNA, the CDR3 is TGCAGCGCCCTCCAGGGGGACTCCTACAATGAGCAGTTCTTC. The encoded protein is CSALQGDSYNEQFF.

This clone was seen only once. V and J are TRBV28 and TRBJ2-3, with 11 bases aligning to TRBD1. CDR1 MDHEN and CDR2 SYDVKM come from the germline V gene. The CDR3 runs 14 residues. The ends lost 6 bases at V and 5 bases at J; junction bases unmatched: 4. The CDR3 coding sequence is TGTGCCAGCAGAGGACAGGGGGCAGGAGATACGCAGTATTTT. Protein sequence: CASRGQGAGDTQYF.

The chain employs TRBV5-3 and TRBJ1-1; the D is unclear. TRBV5-3 is treated as an ORF (open reading frame) with a function not yet certain. This CDR3 is 13 amino acids long. Trimming pared 0 bases from V and 0 bases from J, leaving 3 bases between. CDR3 residues: CARSLEVNTEAFF. CDR3 DNA: TGTGCCAGAAGCTTGGAGGTGAACACTGAAGCTTTCTTT.

This clone came up once. This chain links TRBV6-5 with TRBJ2-3; 9 bases match TRBD2. The V segment lost 2 bases and the J segment 0 bases; nucleotides outside the gene matches: 3. CDR1 MNHEY and CDR2 SVGAGI come from the germline V gene. The CDR3 covers 16 residues. The DNA of the CDR3 is TGTGCCAGCAGTTACCCGAGCGGGGGGAGCACAGATACGCAGTATTTT. Its translation: CASSYPSGGSTDTQYF.

V usage is TRBV30 and J usage is TRBJ1-5; possibly TRBD1 for D (6 bases). Germline V gives CDR1 GTSNPN, CDR2 SVGIG (reference sequence). V lost 3 bases, J lost 2 bases, and 14 bases lay in between. The CDR3 has 15 residues. The CDR3, as DNA: TGTGCCTGGAGGGGAGGGGGAGCGGGCAATCAGCCCCAGCATTTT. Amino acid sequence: CAWRGGGAGNQPQHF.

The chain links TRBV18 to TRBJ1-2, with 9 bases fitting TRBD1. The germline gives CDR1 KGHSH, CDR2 LQKENI. V trimming: 2 bases; J trimming: 8 bases; junction bases outside the gene matches: 9. This CDR3 spans 15 amino acids. This CDR3 is CASSPGTGPGDGYTF. The CDR3 DNA follows: TGTGCCAGCTCACCAGGGACAGGGCCCGGAGACGGCTACACCTTC.

The J gene is TRBJ1-2, the V gene TRBV7-2; TRBD1 might be the D (5 bases). There are 14 residues in the CDR3. CDR1 is SGHTA and CDR2 is FQGNSA in the germline V gene. V lost 0 bases and J lost 7, with 12 bases in between. The CDR3 sequence is CASSLAAGAGGYTF. CDR3 nucleotide sequence: TGTGCCAGCAGCTTAGCAGCCGGGGCGGGTGGCTACACCTTC.

The chain recombines TRBV5-8 with TRBJ1-4, with TRBD1 matching over 7 bases. Germline loops: CDR1 SGHTS, CDR2 YDEGEE. Trimming at V came to 4 bases and at J to 5 bases, leaving 8 bases not matched to a gene. The CDR3 runs 15 residues. CDR3 amino acids: CASSPQGVGNEKLFF. In nucleotides, the CDR3 is TGTGCCAGCAGCCCCCAGGGGGTGGGGAATGAAAAACTGTTTTTT.

The chain uses TRBV9 and TRBJ2-5, with 9 bases lining up with TRBD2. CDR3 size: 17 residues. Per germline, CDR1 SGDLS and CDR2 YYNGEE. V gave up 4 bases and J gave up 2 bases; unmatched junction bases: 12. CDR3 protein: CASSNEGLAGPQETQYF. The CDR3 DNA is TGTGCCAGCAGCAATGAGGGGCTAGCGGGACCTCAAGAGACCCAGTACTTC.

This chain joins TRBV7-2 and TRBJ1-2; D is undetermined. This CDR3 contains 14 residues. Trimming stripped 5 bases from V and 10 bases from J, with 20 bases between. Germline V CDR1 and CDR2: SGHTA, FQGNSA. CDR3 nucleotides: TGTGCCAGCAGCCCCGGCGGGATGAGCGGTGACTACACCTTC. Encoded protein: CASSPGGMSGDYTF.

V is TRBV27 and J is TRBJ1-3, with D possibly TRBD1 on 5 matching bases. Germline lookup yields CDR1 MNHEY and CDR2 SMNVEV (reference sequence). Trimming removed 7 bases at V and 3 bases at J, with 19 bases between. The CDR3 consists of 16 residues. The CDR3 sequence: CASTKGPFLGGNTIYF. The CDR3 DNA sequence: TGTGCCAGCACCAAGGGACCCTTCCTGGGTGGAAACACCATATATTTT.

The gene calls are TRBV10-3 and TRBJ1-2; 7 nucleotides agree with TRBD1. Germline CDR1 reads ENHRY; CDR2 reads SYGVKD. V lost 3 bases to trimming and J lost 8 bases; unmatched junction nucleotides: 9. This CDR3 spans 14 amino acids. Here the CDR3 reads CAISDVGQVLGYTF. CDR3 coding DNA: TGTGCCATCAGTGACGTTGGACAGGTCTTGGGCTACACCTTC.

V gene TRBV6-5 combines with J gene TRBJ2-2; TRBD2 might be the D (5 bases). Germline CDR1 reads MNHEY; CDR2 reads SVGAGI. V lost 8 bases and J lost 6, with 13 bases in between. The CDR3 length is 13 residues. In DNA, the CDR3 is TGTGCCAGCTCCGTGGGAGTGGCCGGGGAGCTGTTTTTT. This sequence encodes CASSVGVAGELFF.

V usage is TRBV6-5 and J usage is TRBJ2-7; the match to TRBD1 covers 9 bases. Germline CDR1 and CDR2: MNHEY and SVGAGI. The CDR3 is 15 amino acids. V gave up 4 bases and J gave up 2 bases; unmatched junction bases: 6. The CDR3 spells CASSSTGTGPYEQYF. The CDR3 DNA follows: TGTGCCAGCAGTTCCACCGGGACAGGGCCCTACGAGCAGTACTTC.

This clone was counted only a few times. The chain recombines TRBV6-5 with TRBJ1-2; D might be TRBD1 (5 bases). Germline V gene lookup returns CDR1 MNHEY and CDR2 SVGAGI. V dropped 6 bases and J dropped 4 bases, with 12 bases sitting between them. The CDR3 consists of 13 residues. In nucleotides, the CDR3 is TGTGCCAGCAGCCCCCGGGACTGCTATGGCTACACCTTC. Translating it yields CASSPRDCYGYTF.

This chain joins TRBV5-8 and TRBJ2-5; 13 bases line up with TRBD2. Germline V gene lookup returns CDR1 SGHTS and CDR2 YDEGEE. J lost 2 bases, V lost 5 bases, and 3 bases had no gene match. This CDR3 spans 15 amino acids. CDR3 in DNA: TGTGCCAGCAGGACTAGCGGGAGGAAACAAGAGACCCAGTACTTC. It codes for CASRTSGRKQETQYF.

The chain is built from TRBV7-3 and TRBJ2-5, with 8 nucleotides matching TRBD2. The CDR3 consists of 14 residues. The germline gives CDR1 SGHTA, CDR2 FQGTGA. With 3 bases clipped from V and 5 bases from J, the junction kept 5 bases outside the gene matches. Here the CDR3 DNA reads TGTGCCAGCAGCTTTAGCGGGATGGGGGAGACCCAGTACTTC. As protein: CASSFSGMGETQYF.

The J gene is TRBJ2-6, the V gene TRBV18, with D perhaps TRBD1 (6 bases). The germline V gene encodes CDR1 KGHSH and CDR2 LQKENI. The V end lost 3 bases, the J end lost 0 bases, and 15 bases lay between the germline ends. This CDR3 has 18 amino acids. The CDR3 loop reads CASSPLTGHSSGANVLTF. The CDR3, as DNA: TGTGCCAGCTCACCTTTGACAGGTCACAGCTCTGGGGCCAACGTCCTGACTTTC.

The chain joins TRBV9 to TRBJ2-2; D remains unclear. Deletions cut 7 bases from V and 0 bases from J, with 10 bases between. CDR1 is SGDLS and CDR2 is YYNGEE in the germline V gene. The CDR3 runs to 14 residues. CDR3 coding DNA: TGTGCCAGCCAATCGGGCTCGAACACCGGGGAGCTGTTTTTT. It translates to CASQSGSNTGELFF.

This chain connects TRBV2 to TRBJ2-1; 10 bases are a match to TRBD1. J was trimmed by 7 bases and V by 9 bases; bases with no gene match: 0. Germline values: CDR1 SNHLY, CDR2 FYNNEI. CDR3 length: 11 amino acids. The CDR3 here is CARGQGNEQFF. The CDR3 DNA sequence: TGTGCCAGGGGACAGGGGAATGAGCAGTTCTTC.

V and J are TRBV7-6 and TRBJ1-4; D not certain. In germline, CDR1 is SGHVS, CDR2 FNYEAQ. Trimming pared 1 base from V and 8 bases from J, leaving 11 bases between. This CDR3 is built from 14 residues. The CDR3 here is CASSLGGFNEKLFF. The CDR3 region has the DNA TGTGCCAGCAGCTTAGGGGGTTTCAACGAAAAACTGTTTTTT.